Below, one TCR beta chain is given with its context. Its antigen is unknown. Researchers ran the PCR with 60 Vbeta and 13 Jbeta primers. Produced via immunoSEQ multiplex PCR; TCRdb's table is partial and in-frame only. The sample records about 130,000 clones, around 76% being singletons. This CDR3 has 20 residues. CDR1 LGHNT and CDR2 FRNRAP come from the germline V gene. V lost 4 bases to trimming and J lost 1 base, with 28 bases between them. The donors, nominally healthy at sampling, likely had unrecorded immune exposures. The record originates from a study of cytomegalovirus exposure and HLA in healthy donors. The study, taken as a whole, reports: Analysis was performed later, and it showed HLA-associated TCR beta chains to be more clonally expanded than equally common others.

The specimen sequenced was PBMCs. This chain joins TRBV12-5 and TRBJ1-1; possible D gene TRBD1, 6 bases. This clonotype originated in a woman aged 50 to 60 in good health and CMV-seronegative. CDR3 nucleotides: TGTGCTAGTGGTTGGAACCTAGGGGGATCAAGGCAGGATACGAACACTGAAGCTTTCTTT. As protein: CASGWNLGGSRQDTNTEAFF.